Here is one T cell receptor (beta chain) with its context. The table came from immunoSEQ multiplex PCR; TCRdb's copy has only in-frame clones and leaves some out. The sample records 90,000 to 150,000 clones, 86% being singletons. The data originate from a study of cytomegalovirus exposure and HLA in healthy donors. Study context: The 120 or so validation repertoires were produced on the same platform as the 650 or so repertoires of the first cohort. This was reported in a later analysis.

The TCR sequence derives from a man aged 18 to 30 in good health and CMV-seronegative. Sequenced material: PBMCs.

This chain's CDR3 is CASSLGRERTGGLYEQYF. In DNA form, the CDR3 reads TGTGCCAGCAGCTTAGGCCGGGAGAGGACAGGGGGACTCTACGAGCAGTACTTC. This sequence joins TRBV13 and TRBJ2-7; 10 bases fit TRBD1. The CDR3 contains 18 residues. The ends lost 0 bases at V and 3 bases at J; junction bases unmatched: 11. Germline V CDR1 and CDR2: PRHDT, FYEKMQ (reference sequence). The full variable domain, with the rest looked up from reference TRBV13 and TRBJ2-7, is AAGVIQSPRHLIKEKRETATLKCYPIPRHDTVYWYQQGPGQDPQFLISFYEKMQSDKGSIPDRFSAQQFSDYHSELNMSSLELGDSALYFCASSLGRERTGGLYEQYFGPGTRLTVT.